This T cell receptor beta chain was observed in a study of CD8 T cell repertoires and HIV-1 epitope variants. Trimming pared 0 bases from V and 6 bases from J, leaving 8 bases between. CDR1 is MDHEN, CDR2 SYDVKM, per germline. The CDR3 runs 13 residues. As for this clone: Its antigen is not identified.

The method was immunoSEQ multiplex PCR; TCRdb's version includes in-frame clones alone and lacks a portion of them. Of under 3,000 clones in the sample, less than 70% were seen once. Sequencing input: cultured CD8+ T cells derived from PBMCs. This sequence originates from a male donor with HIV. The chain is built from TRBV28 and TRBJ1-2; no firm D call. CDR3 nucleotide sequence: TGTGCCAGCAGTTTATGGCAGCGCGATGGCTACACCTTC. Its translation: CASSLWQRDGYTF.